Sequencing of this T cell receptor beta chain was carried out in a study of blood T cell repertoires in COVID-19. The wider study: The analysed material was cDNA or gDNA that came from T cells, B-cell-depleted T cells, or PBMCs.

Germline CDR1 is KGHSH and CDR2 is LQKENI. This CDR3 is built from 15 residues. Trimming left V 3 bases short and J 5 bases short, with 14 bases between. Original methodology: It was from reference gene primer amplification that nucleated cell counts were estimated. This table comes from immunoSEQ multiplex PCR, and its TCRdb copy is limited to in-frame clones, with some not included. The V and J calls and clone size are taken from that table; D and trimming were inferred from the DNA. The sample holds 200,000 or so clones, 80% to 90% seen once. The J gene is TRBJ2-1, the V gene TRBV18; no definite D call. The sequence came from an older man with active or convalescent COVID-19. Sequencing input: peripheral blood. In DNA form, the CDR3 reads TGTGCCAGCTCACCGACGAGGAGCGCAAACAATGAGCAGTTCTTC. Translating gives CASSPTRSANNEQFF.